A selection of T cell receptor beta chains follows, all from one sample in a study of vaccination and CD4 T cells after COVID-19. TCRdb reprocessed the PCR reads with MiXCR, giving one entry per CDR3 protein. The sample lists 12,000 to 15,000 distinct CDR3 sequences, under 65% seen once, with approximately 7.3% in the top ten. These receptors have no known antigen. The specimen was CD4+ T cells from blood, cultured in vitro. The receptors derive from a human donor who had recovered from COVID-19. Both conserved end residues are part of each CDR3. D genes are given only for firm matches. Size values are once, few and many counts, or a class for expanded clones, and some rows have none.

v_gene: TRBV30; abundance: -; j_gene: TRBJ2-5; d_gene: -; CDR3aa: CAWSYLETQYF; CDR3nt: TGTGCCTGGAGTTATTTGGAGACCCAGTACTTC
v_gene: TRBV14; abundance: -; j_gene: TRBJ1-2; d_gene: TRBD1; CDR3aa: CASSRRATGGFGGYTF; CDR3nt: TGTGCCAGCAGCCGAAGGGCTACAGGGGGCTTCGGGGGCTACACCTTC
v_gene: TRBV12-3/TRBV12-4; abundance: -; j_gene: TRBJ2-7; d_gene: TRBD2; CDR3aa: CASSQLAGGTYEQYF; CDR3nt: TGTGCCAGCAGTCAACTAGCGGGAGGGACCTACGAGCAGTACTTC
v_gene: TRBV25-1; abundance: few; j_gene: TRBJ1-6; d_gene: -; CDR3aa: CASSVRGNSPLHF; CDR3nt: TGTGCCAGCAGTGTCAGGGGCAATTCACCCCTCCACTTT
v_gene: TRBV2; abundance: few; j_gene: TRBJ2-5; d_gene: -; CDR3aa: CASSGGLGETQYF; CDR3nt: TGTGCCAGCTCTGGCGGTCTGGGGGAGACCCAGTACTTC
v_gene: TRBV6-2/TRBV6-3; abundance: -; j_gene: TRBJ1-1; d_gene: -; CDR3aa: CASQPGLYVNTEAFF; CDR3nt: TGTGCCAGCCAACCAGGGTTGTACGTGAACACTGAAGCTTTCTTT
v_gene: TRBV5-1; abundance: few; j_gene: TRBJ2-5; d_gene: -; CDR3aa: CASRAFGRETQYF; CDR3nt: TGCGCCAGCAGAGCGTTTGGCAGAGAGACCCAGTACTTC
v_gene: TRBV18; abundance: -; j_gene: TRBJ1-5; d_gene: -; CDR3aa: CASSLAAAGSNQPQHF; CDR3nt: TGTGCCAGCTCTCTCGCAGCGGCAGGTAGCAATCAGCCCCAGCATTTT
v_gene: TRBV10-1; abundance: few; j_gene: TRBJ2-1; d_gene: TRBD2; CDR3aa: CASSELAGTISYNEQFF; CDR3nt: TGCGCCAGCAGTGAGTTAGCGGGGACCATCTCCTACAATGAGCAGTTCTTC
v_gene: TRBV19; abundance: -; j_gene: TRBJ1-1; d_gene: -; CDR3aa: CASRRRGRDTEAFF; CDR3nt: TGTGCCAGTCGTCGGCGGGGCAGGGACACTGAAGCTTTCTTT
v_gene: TRBV7-2; abundance: -; j_gene: TRBJ2-1; d_gene: -; CDR3aa: CASSSHSGATYNEQFF; CDR3nt: TGTGCCAGCAGCTCCCACTCAGGGGCCACCTACAATGAGCAGTTCTTC
v_gene: TRBV20-1; abundance: few; j_gene: TRBJ1-5; d_gene: -; CDR3aa: CSAREGSVGGQPQHF; CDR3nt: TGCAGTGCTAGAGAGGGGTCGGTCGGGGGTCAGCCCCAGCATTTT
v_gene: TRBV4-1; abundance: few; j_gene: TRBJ1-5; d_gene: TRBD1; CDR3aa: CASSHVDRVSNQPQHF; CDR3nt: TGCGCCAGCAGCCACGTGGACAGGGTTAGCAATCAGCCCCAGCATTTT
v_gene: TRBV19; abundance: -; j_gene: TRBJ2-7; d_gene: -; CDR3aa: CASSNLDPGGEQYF; CDR3nt: TGTGCCAGTAGTAACTTGGACCCCGGTGGGGAGCAGTACTTC
v_gene: TRBV6-1; abundance: few; j_gene: TRBJ2-3; d_gene: TRBD2; CDR3aa: CASSEWGSGFTDTQYF; CDR3nt: TGTGCCAGCAGTGAATGGGGTAGCGGGTTCACAGATACGCAGTATTTT
v_gene: TRBV10-3; abundance: medium-sized; j_gene: TRBJ1-6; d_gene: -; CDR3aa: CAIRATNSPLHF; CDR3nt: TGTGCCATCCGGGCCACTAATTCACCCCTCCACTTT
v_gene: TRBV7-3; abundance: -; j_gene: TRBJ2-2; d_gene: -; CDR3aa: CASSFGSRNTGELFF; CDR3nt: TGTGCCAGCAGCTTCGGCAGTCGTAACACCGGGGAGCTGTTTTTT
v_gene: TRBV24-1; abundance: -; j_gene: TRBJ2-1; d_gene: -; CDR3aa: CATSDRWTVYNEQFF; CDR3nt: TGTGCCACCAGTGATAGATGGACAGTCTACAATGAGCAGTTCTTC
v_gene: TRBV20-1; abundance: -; j_gene: TRBJ2-1; d_gene: -; CDR3aa: CSARAPLASYNEQFF; CDR3nt: TGCAGTGCTAGAGCCCCTCTTGCCTCCTACAATGAGCAGTTCTTC
v_gene: TRBV28; abundance: few; j_gene: TRBJ1-4; d_gene: -; CDR3aa: CASRQNRVKLFF; CDR3nt: TGTGCCAGCAGACAAAACAGGGTCAAACTGTTTTTT
v_gene: TRBV7-2; abundance: -; j_gene: TRBJ2-5; d_gene: -; CDR3aa: CASSLKETQYF; CDR3nt: TGTGCCAGCAGCTTGAAAGAGACCCAGTACTTC
v_gene: TRBV28; abundance: medium-sized; j_gene: TRBJ1-1; d_gene: -; CDR3aa: CASSFIAGAFF; CDR3nt: TGTGCCAGCAGTTTTATAGCCGGAGCTTTCTTT
v_gene: TRBV5-1; abundance: -; j_gene: TRBJ2-3; d_gene: -; CDR3aa: CASSLVSGRDTQYF; CDR3nt: TGCGCCAGCAGCTTGGTCAGTGGGCGGGATACGCAGTATTTT
v_gene: TRBV29-1; abundance: -; j_gene: TRBJ1-1; d_gene: TRBD1; CDR3aa: CSVVRGHTEAFF; CDR3nt: TGCAGCGTTGTGAGGGGGCACACTGAAGCTTTCTTT
v_gene: TRBV28; abundance: -; j_gene: TRBJ2-3; d_gene: TRBD2; CDR3aa: CASSSPQTSGRADTQYF; CDR3nt: TGTGCCAGCAGTTCTCCACAGACTAGCGGGAGAGCAGATACGCAGTATTTT
v_gene: TRBV20-1; abundance: -; j_gene: TRBJ1-2; d_gene: -; CDR3aa: CSAAGRGWGKSNYGYTF; CDR3nt: TGCAGTGCTGCCGGACGGGGTTGGGGCAAATCTAACTATGGCTACACCTTC
v_gene: TRBV10-3; abundance: -; j_gene: TRBJ2-3; d_gene: TRBD2; CDR3aa: CAISEREGYTQYF; CDR3nt: TGTGCCATCAGTGAACGGGAGGGGTATACGCAGTATTTT
v_gene: TRBV6-1; abundance: -; j_gene: TRBJ1-1; d_gene: -; CDR3aa: CASSPSGPMSEAFF; CDR3nt: TGTGCCAGCAGCCCCTCAGGCCCCATGTCTGAAGCTTTCTTT
v_gene: TRBV7-9; abundance: -; j_gene: TRBJ1-4; d_gene: -; CDR3aa: CAIQVVVHNLEKLFF; CDR3nt: TGTGCCATCCAAGTGGTGGTGCACAACCTTGAAAAACTGTTTTTT
v_gene: TRBV20-1; abundance: few; j_gene: TRBJ1-5; d_gene: TRBD1; CDR3aa: CSFYSGTVRPSNQPQHF; CDR3nt: TGCAGTTTTTACAGTGGGACAGTCAGGCCTAGCAATCAGCCCCAGCATTTT
v_gene: TRBV15; abundance: -; j_gene: TRBJ2-7; d_gene: -; CDR3aa: CATSREDWIEQYF; CDR3nt: TGTGCCACCAGCAGAGAGGATTGGATCGAGCAGTACTTC
v_gene: TRBV27; abundance: -; j_gene: TRBJ1-2; d_gene: -; CDR3aa: CASSPAGSIYGYTF; CDR3nt: TGTGCCAGCAGCCCTGCCGGGTCCATCTATGGCTACACCTTC
v_gene: TRBV11-3; abundance: -; j_gene: TRBJ2-7; d_gene: TRBD2; CDR3aa: CASSRSSGQTVYVQYF; CDR3nt: TGTGCCAGCAGCCGATCTAGCGGTCAAACGGTCTACGTGCAGTACTTC
v_gene: TRBV20-1; abundance: -; j_gene: TRBJ1-5; d_gene: -; CDR3aa: CSAPTALMGGNQPQHF; CDR3nt: TGCAGTGCTCCGACAGCTCTCATGGGAGGCAATCAGCCCCAGCATTTT
v_gene: TRBV7-9; abundance: -; j_gene: TRBJ1-5; d_gene: -; CDR3aa: CASSSWEGGRDQPQHF; CDR3nt: TGTGCCAGCAGCTCATGGGAAGGGGGACGAGATCAGCCCCAGCATTTT